The 27 T cell receptor beta chains presented below share a single source sample, sequenced in a study of blood T cell repertoires in COVID-19. Libraries were prepared by immunoSEQ multiplex PCR; TCRdb keeps only in-frame clonotypes and omits some of them. The data contain more than 110,000 clones, 80% to 85% of them singletons. Sequencing input: PBMCs or T cells enriched from blood (not recorded which). The receptor source for this set is a man aged 40-55 years with acute COVID-19.

This chain joins TRBV19 and TRBJ2-1; 7 bases are shared with TRBD2. Trimming cost V 4 bases and J 10 bases; bases outside gene matches: 10. Germline lookup yields CDR1 LNHDA and CDR2 SQIVND (reference sequence). The CDR3 runs to 14 residues. In nucleotides, the CDR3 is TGTGCCAGTAGTACCTGGGCGGGGGACCTAGAGCAGTTCTTC. As protein: CASSTWAGDLEQFF.

The chain combines TRBV3-1 (or the pseudogene TRBV3-2) with TRBJ1-5, with 7 bases identical to TRBD1. The V gene end was trimmed by 4 bases and the J gene end by 8 bases; junction bases not matched to a gene: 20. The length of the CDR3 is 18 residues. Germline-derived CDR1 and CDR2 are LGHDT and YNNKEL (reference sequence). This CDR3 reads CASSRNTPYPDRVKPQHF. Written as DNA, the CDR3 is TGTGCCAGCAGCCGAAATACGCCATATCCTGACAGGGTGAAGCCCCAGCATTTT.

The chain is built from TRBV5-1 and TRBJ1-1; no firm D call. Between the trimmed V and J ends, which lost 0 bases and 1 base, there was a span of 13 bases. Germline V lookup: CDR1 SGHRS, CDR2 YFSETQ. This CDR3 has 16 residues. CDR3 sequence reads: CASSLEVQTSNTEAFF. The CDR3 nucleotides read TGCGCCAGCAGCTTGGAGGTTCAGACTTCGAACACTGAAGCTTTCTTT.

The rearrangement joins TRBV10-2 to TRBJ2-6; 9 bases map to TRBD1. With 10 bases clipped from V and 0 bases from J, the junction kept 10 bases outside the gene matches. Germline CDR1 and CDR2: WSHSY and SAAADI. There are 17 residues in the CDR3. The CDR3 reads CATQTGQGTSGANVLTF. The CDR3 DNA reads TGCGCCACCCAAACAGGACAGGGGACCTCTGGGGCCAACGTCCTGACTTTC.

The V gene is TRBV5-8, the J gene TRBJ2-1; 9 nucleotides agree with TRBD1. The CDR3 is made up of 15 amino acids. Germline CDR1 is SGHTS and CDR2 is YDEGEE. The trim removed 8 bases at V and 3 bases at J, leaving 9 bases unmatched. CDR3 sequence (DNA): TGTGCCAGGACATCGGGGACAGGGAGCTACAATGAGCAGTTCTTC. Its translation: CARTSGTGSYNEQFF.

The chain carries TRBV4-3 and TRBJ1-2; D is uncertain. The CDR3 consists of 16 residues. V lost 3 bases to trimming and J lost 0 bases, with 14 bases between them. Germline V lookup: CDR1 LGHNA, CDR2 YSLEER. CDR3 sequence reads: CASSHLHIAANYGYTF. Written as DNA, the CDR3 is TGCGCCAGCAGCCATCTTCACATAGCAGCTAACTATGGCTACACCTTC.

V is TRBV19 and J is TRBJ2-1; TRBD1 is a possible D gene (6 bases). Trimming left V 1 base short and J 0 bases short, with 22 bases between. The CDR3 extends over 20 amino acids. Germline V lookup: CDR1 LNHDA, CDR2 SQIVND (reference sequence). The CDR3 protein is CASSIVLAMGQESSYNEQFF. CDR3 nucleotides: TGTGCCAGTAGTATAGTTCTTGCTATGGGACAAGAAAGCTCCTACAATGAGCAGTTCTTC. The whole variable domain, remainder taken from reference TRBV19 and TRBJ2-1, is DGGITQSPKYLFRKEGQNVTLSCEQNLNHDAMYWYRQDPGQGLRLIYYSQIVNDFQKGDIAEGYSVSREKKESFPLTVTSAQKNPTAFYLCASSIVLAMGQESSYNEQFFGPGTRLTVL.

This clone came up once. The V gene is TRBV27, the J gene TRBJ2-7, with D unclear. The germline V gene encodes CDR1 MNHEY and CDR2 SMNVEV (reference sequence). This CDR3 is built from 15 residues. V lost 3 bases and J 5 bases, leaving 17 bases between the germline ends. The DNA of the CDR3 is TGTGCCAGCAGTTTGAGCTACCCCCTCTCGAACGAGCAGTACTTC. Translating gives CASSLSYPLSNEQYF.

The rearrangement joins TRBV7-8 to TRBJ2-5, with TRBD2 identical over 10 bases. V gave up 1 base and J gave up 3 bases; unmatched junction bases: 8. Germline V CDR1 and CDR2: SGHVS, FQNEAQ. This CDR3 comprises 17 residues. CDR3 coding DNA: TGTGCCAGCAGCTTAGATGGCAGCGGGGGGGCTGAAGAGACCCAGTACTTC. It specifies CASSLDGSGGAEETQYF.

The V gene is TRBV27, the J gene TRBJ1-5, with D uncertain. The CDR3 is 16 residues long. V was pared by 5 bases and J by 3 bases, with 17 bases between. Germline values: CDR1 MNHEY, CDR2 SMNVEV (reference sequence). The CDR3 loop is CASSLAAGDDNQPQHF. In DNA, the CDR3 is TGTGCCAGCAGTCTAGCTGCTGGGGATGACAATCAGCCCCAGCATTTT.

A few counts support this clone. V and J are TRBV3-1 (or the pseudogene TRBV3-2) and TRBJ2-1; D is unclear. This CDR3 comprises 13 residues. From germline, CDR1 is LGHDT and CDR2 YNNKEL (reference sequence). Trimming left V 4 bases short and J 6 bases short, with 10 bases between. CDR3 region: CASSLRVPNEQFF. CDR3 nucleotides: TGTGCCAGCAGCCTACGGGTGCCCAATGAGCAGTTCTTC.

V is TRBV28 and J is TRBJ2-1; TRBD2 agrees at 8 bases. CDR1 is MDHEN and CDR2 is SYDVKM in the germline V gene. V dropped 4 bases and J dropped 5; count of bases not matched to a gene: 1. The CDR3 covers 13 residues. The CDR3 DNA follows: TGTGCCAGCAGTTCCGGGGGGGACAATGAGCAGTTCTTC. Its translation: CASSSGGDNEQFF.

The chain has TRBV27 and TRBJ1-6; D is ambiguous. Germline values: CDR1 MNHEY, CDR2 SMNVEV (reference sequence). CDR3 length: 15 residues. V lost 5 bases to trimming and J lost 6 bases, with 14 bases between them. The CDR3 region is CASSPLRRANSPLHF. In nucleotides, the CDR3 is TGTGCCAGCAGTCCACTCAGGCGGGCTAATTCACCCCTCCACTTT.

CDR3 protein: CASRSQGYDTEAFF. In nucleotides, the CDR3 is TGTGCCAGCAGGTCACAGGGGTATGACACTGAAGCTTTCTTT. The chain has TRBV28 and TRBJ1-1, with 7 bases aligning to TRBD1. The CDR3 has 14 residues. Germline lookup yields CDR1 MDHEN and CDR2 SYDVKM. J gave up 3 bases and V 6 bases, and 7 bases lay outside the gene matches.

The chain links TRBV5-4 to TRBJ2-7; 8 positions match TRBD1. With V trimmed by 3 bases and J by 6 bases, 11 bases remained unmatched. The CDR3 sequence is 15 residues long. CDR1 is SGHNT, CDR2 YYREEE, per germline (reference sequence). The CDR3 loop is CASSSKTGAPTEQYF. For the CDR3, the DNA is TGTGCCAGCAGCTCGAAGACAGGGGCCCCAACCGAGCAGTACTTC.

The chain links TRBV6-5 to TRBJ2-6, with D tentatively TRBD2 (6 bases). This CDR3 is 15 amino acids long. Germline-derived CDR1 and CDR2 are MNHEY and SVGAGI. The V gene lost 6 bases and the J gene lost 0 bases, with 9 bases spanning the gap. The CDR3 region is CASRGGSSGANVLTF. The CDR3 DNA sequence: TGTGCCAGCAGGGGGGGAAGCTCTGGGGCCAACGTCCTGACTTTC.

The rearrangement joins TRBV28 to TRBJ2-7, with 7 bases matching TRBD2. The CDR3 is 17 residues long. CDR1 is MDHEN, CDR2 SYDVKM, per germline. The CDR3 DNA is TGTGCTATCCGTGGAGTTGCCGATCCAGGACTAGGCTACGAGCAGTACTTC. Its protein is CAIRGVADPGLGYEQYF.

The V gene is TRBV28, the J gene TRBJ1-6, with 9 bases that match TRBD1. The junction had 8 bases not matched to a gene; V was cut back by 5 bases and J by 9 bases. CDR3 length equals 15 residues. Germline loops: CDR1 MDHEN, CDR2 SYDVKM. The CDR3 is CASSHGDRDFSPLHF. CDR3 coding DNA: TGTGCCAGCAGTCATGGGGACAGGGACTTTTCACCCCTCCACTTT. The variable domain in full, completed from reference TRBV28 and TRBJ1-6, reads DVKVTQSSRYLVKRTGEKVFLECVQDMDHENMFWYRQDPGLGLRLIYFSYDVKMKEKGDIPEGYSVSREKKERFSLILESASTNQTSMYLCASSHGDRDFSPLHFGNGTRLTVT.

The rearrangement uses TRBV10-1 and TRBJ2-1, with 7 bases fitting TRBD2. Germline assignment: CDR1 WNHNN and CDR2 SYGVQD (reference sequence). Trimming cost V 9 bases and J 4 bases; bases outside gene matches: 15. The CDR3 is 16 residues long. CDR3 protein: CARLRGRLAEYNEQFF. In nucleotides, the CDR3 is TGCGCCAGATTGAGGGGACGGCTAGCGGAGTACAATGAGCAGTTCTTC.

This clone is a singleton in its sample. The rearrangement joins TRBV5-8 to TRBJ2-3, with TRBD2 identical over 7 bases. Per germline, CDR1 SGHTS and CDR2 YDEGEE. This CDR3 comprises 15 residues. V lost 3 bases to trimming and J lost 0 bases; unmatched junction nucleotides: 4. The DNA for the CDR3 is TGTGCCAGCAGCTGGCGGGGGTATAGCACAGATACGCAGTATTTT. Translating it yields CASSWRGYSTDTQYF. The full variable domain, in which reference TRBV5-8 and TRBJ2-3 provide the parts outside the CDR3, is EAGVTQSPTHLIKTRGQQATLRCSPISGHTSVYWYQQALGLGLQFLLWYDEGEERNRGNFPPRFSGRQFPNYSSELNVNALELEDSALYLCASSWRGYSTDTQYFGPGTRLTVL.

The chain uses TRBV5-1 and TRBJ2-7, with D hard to call. In germline, CDR1 is SGHRS, CDR2 YFSETQ. CDR3 length equals 14 residues. The V end was cut by 0 bases, the J end by 5 bases, with 12 bases between. The CDR3 sequence is CASSLGSPENEQYF. CDR3 sequence (DNA): TGCGCCAGCAGCTTGGGAAGCCCTGAGAACGAGCAGTACTTC.

This clone appeared a few times. The chain has TRBV27 and TRBJ2-5, with 10 bases lining up with TRBD2. J lost 2 bases, V lost 2 bases, and 2 bases had no gene match. Germline V gives CDR1 MNHEY, CDR2 SMNVEV (reference sequence). This CDR3 has 15 residues. This CDR3 reads CASSLLAGEQETQYF. The CDR3 DNA reads as TGTGCCAGCAGTTTACTAGCGGGGGAACAAGAGACCCAGTACTTC.

The chain recombines TRBV15 with TRBJ2-1; 9 bases match TRBD1. The trim removed 3 bases at V and 6 bases at J, leaving 9 bases unmatched. The CDR3 is 16 residues long. From germline, CDR1 is LNHNV and CDR2 YYDKDF (reference sequence). The CDR3 loop is CATSSLRTGDSNEQFF. CDR3 in DNA: TGTGCCACCAGCAGTCTGAGGACAGGGGACAGCAATGAGCAGTTCTTC.

The J gene is TRBJ2-1, the V gene TRBV5-8; 7 nucleotides agree with TRBD2. The CDR3 length is 14 residues. Trimming at V came to 1 base and at J to 15 bases, leaving 13 bases not matched to a gene. Germline V gene lookup returns CDR1 SGHTS and CDR2 YDEGEE. CDR3 DNA sequence: TGTGCCAGCAGCTTGAGCGGGACCTCCTTTAGTGCGTTCTTC. Translating gives CASSLSGTSFSAFF. Based on the CDR3 plus reference TRBV5-8 and TRBJ2-1, the full variable domain is EAGVTQSPTHLIKTRGQQATLRCSPISGHTSVYWYQQALGLGLQFLLWYDEGEERNRGNFPPRFSGRQFPNYSSELNVNALELEDSALYLCASSLSGTSFSAFFGPGTRLTVL.

This sequence joins TRBV6-2 or TRBV6-3 and TRBJ2-7, with 8 bases matching TRBD1. CDR3 size: 15 residues. Unmatched junction bases numbered 9, after V lost 2 bases and J lost 6 bases. Germline V gives CDR1 MNHEY, CDR2 SVGEGT. The CDR3 DNA follows: TGTGCCAGCAGTTACACGCGGACAGGGAGGTCCGAGCAGTACTTC. Translating it yields CASSYTRTGRSEQYF.

This clone was observed once. The gene calls are TRBV27 and TRBJ1-5; D possibly corresponds to TRBD1 (6 bases). The CDR3 contains 17 residues. V lost 5 bases to trimming and J lost 0 bases, with 17 bases between them. Germline-derived CDR1 and CDR2 are MNHEY and SMNVEV (reference sequence). The DNA for the CDR3 is TGTGCCAGCAGTCCTACCACAGGGCTGAGTAGCAATCAGCCCCAGCATTTT. Translation gives CASSPTTGLSSNQPQHF.

The chain joins TRBV7-2 to TRBJ2-2; 13 bases fit TRBD2. The J segment lost 4 bases and the V segment lost 6 bases, leaving 5 bases of the junction unmatched. Germline values: CDR1 SGHTA, CDR2 FQGNSA. This CDR3 is 16 amino acids long. The CDR3 DNA sequence: TGTGCCAGCAGTGAACTAGCGGGAGGGCGCACCGGGGAGCTGTTTTTT. It encodes CASSELAGGRTGELFF.